The sequence of this TCR beta chain was determined in a study of PD-1 blockade in classical Hodgkin lymphoma (dated by TCRdb to between 2020 and 2021). With regard to the full study: Nivolumab dosing was 3 mg/kg intravenously every 2 weeks, continuing until either disease progression or unacceptable toxicity. The study used TCR beta sequencing and CyTOF to define a peripheral blood immune signature of response to PD-1 blockade in classical Hodgkin lymphoma.

What this sample's time point label stands for: cycle 1 day 1 (C1D1), immediately before nivolumab initiation. Every trial patient had relapsed after autologous stem cell transplantation, and cohorts A, B and C differed in prior brentuximab vedotin exposure. CD4+ T cells were purified from thawed PBMCs by magnetic negative selection with a Miltenyi CD4+ T cell isolation kit. The trial cohort included 50 to 70 patients with relapsed/refractory classical Hodgkin lymphoma, and each patient had a best overall response of complete response, partial response or progressive disease. In the multi-cohort phase II CheckMate 205 trial, trial patients received single-agent nivolumab. An independent review committee assessed best overall response by applying the 2007 International Working Group response criteria. Trial PBMCs were collected immediately before nivolumab initiation (C1D1) and during therapy at cycle 2 day 1 and cycle 4 day 1. Peripheral blood was collected in 8 mL Vacutainer Cell Preparation Tubes, from which PBMCs were isolated by centrifugation and then cryopreserved. Purified CD4+ and CD8+ fractions were prepared only for cases where an additional PBMC sample was available. On LS columns in a quadroMACS separator, the magnetically labelled cells were depleted, and the flow-through was collected as the purified fraction.

The Qiagen DNeasy kit was used to extract genomic DNA both from unsorted PBMCs and from the negatively selected CD4+ and CD8+ fractions. TCR beta CDR3 regions were subjected to amplification by immunoSEQ multiplex PCR with primers that anneal to V and J segments. A synthetic immune receptor repertoire was used to minimize amplification bias, and remaining bias was computationally removed after sequencing. For the original study's pipeline: Custom Python scripts were used to quantify repertoire diversity as the Shannon entropy index. Unsorted, CD4+ and CD8+ repertoires were examined separately, except in combined analyses, for which CD4+ and CD8+ sequences were merged in silico. A clone counted as expanded when the clone's frequency after treatment rose at least 2-fold relative to C1D1, and clones undetected at baseline were given a pseudocount of 0.5. Clones with 0 or 1 copy at C1D1 were defined as singleton clones, while clones with 2 or more copies were defined as non-singleton clones. By matching protein sequences in sorted samples from the same patient, clones expanded in unsorted samples were annotated as CD4+, CD8+ or unknown. Wilcoxon tests were applied to paired samples to test diversity changes from C1D1 to C4D1. The immuneACCESS repertoire file appears here via TCRdb, limited to in-frame rearrangements. These files lack a portion of the clones; in checked studies, under half of the deficit traces to unresolved V genes, and the cause of the others is not known. V and J calls and clone size are as listed in that table; D and trimming were resolved from the DNA. The sample yields tens of thousands of clones; roughly 87% were counted once. 2.4% of the sample is in the top ten clones.

What the authors observed across the whole study: CD4+ but not CD8+ TCR diversity rose significantly by C4D1 (p=0.0027 vs p=0.16), most apparent in complete responders (p=0.02). Only a single clinical trial cohort was studied, and what caused the repertoire differences, possibly disease activity or prior therapy, remained undefined. Among trial patients, those achieving complete response had baseline diversity similar to that of newly diagnosed patients, while diversity was significantly lower in partial responders and progressors. Diversity was lower in patients who began nivolumab less than 1 year after ASCT, so these patients were left out of later analyses to avoid confounding by immune reconstitution. Baseline TCR diversity was reported as lower in newly diagnosed patients than in healthy donors, and lower still in relapsed/refractory patients.

Details on this clone: Its antigen specificity is not known. Base qualities are not recorded, but no much larger clone differs from it by a single base.

The specimen comprised CD4+ T cells from blood, sampled at baseline. The TCR originated in a human donor with classical Hodgkin lymphoma.

The CDR3 amino acid sequence is: CASSPRTGGSEQFF. The DNA sequence is TGTGCCAGCTCACCACGCACAGGGGGCAGTGAGCAGTTCTTC. Recombination linked TRBV18 to TRBJ2-1; 9 bases in between match TRBD1. Compared with germline, V lacks 1 base and J lacks 9 bases; bases without a gene match: 4. Sequences KGHSH (CDR1) and LQKENI (CDR2) are obtained from the germline V gene. Taken from cysteine to phenylalanine, the CDR3 has 14 residues. Here the CDR3 DNA is all that survives: 42 bases in frame from base 1. With all but the CDR3 taken from the reference TRBV18 and TRBJ2-1 genes, the full variable domain is: NAGVMQNPRHLVRRRGQEARLRCSPMKGHSHVYWYRQLPEEGLKFMVYLQKENIIDESGMPKERFSAEFPKEGPSILRIQQVVRGDSAAYFCASSPRTGGSEQFFGPGTRLTVL.